One sample yielded the 19 T cell receptor beta chains listed below, sequenced in a study of blood T cell repertoires in COVID-19 (dated by TCRdb to about 2020). The method behind the library was the immunoSEQ multiplex PCR assay. TCRdb carries this immuneACCESS record with in-frame sequences only. Its versions omit some clonotypes, under half of them owing to an unresolved V gene in the studies checked, with the rest unexplained. The sample data list 60,000 to 75,000 clones, and around 80% of these were observed just once. Clones ranked in the top ten supply more than 9% of the sample. Source material: peripheral blood. The receptors originated from a human donor in a cohort sampled during active COVID-19.

V usage is TRBV7-9 and J usage is TRBJ2-7, with D unclear. Germline V gene data show CDR1 as SEHNR and CDR2 as FQNEAQ (reference sequence). CDR3 length: 13 residues. Trimming removed 1 base from V and 0 bases from J, with 4 bases in between. This CDR3 is CASSLDSSYEQYF. CDR3 in DNA: TGTGCCAGCAGCTTAGACAGCTCCTACGAGCAGTACTTC.

The J gene is TRBJ2-7, the V gene TRBV27; TRBD2 matches at 9 bases. Trimming removed 5 bases from V and 3 bases from J; junction bases left unmatched: 5. The germline V gene encodes CDR1 MNHEY and CDR2 SMNVEV (reference sequence). This CDR3 contains 14 residues. This CDR3 is CASSTLAGNYEQYF. CDR3 DNA sequence: TGTGCCAGCAGTACTCTAGCGGGGAACTACGAGCAGTACTTC.

The chain carries TRBV6-2 or TRBV6-3 and TRBJ1-1; 7 bases align to TRBD1. CDR3 length: 16 amino acids. In germline, CDR1 is MNHEY, CDR2 SVGEGT. With 0 bases clipped from V and 0 bases from J, the junction kept 4 bases outside the gene matches. Here the CDR3 DNA reads TGTGCCAGCAGTTACTCCCAAGGACAGGTGAACACTGAAGCTTTCTTT. Translated: CASSYSQGQVNTEAFF.

CDR3 bases: TGTGCCAGCAGTTCGGGACTAGCCCACACCGGGGAGCTGTTTTTT. Translation: CASSSGLAHTGELFF. This sequence joins TRBV6-2 or TRBV6-3 and TRBJ2-2, with 9 bases fitting TRBD2. J gave up 3 bases and V 4 bases, and 3 bases lay outside the gene matches. In germline, CDR1 is MNHEY, CDR2 SVGEGT. There are 15 residues in the CDR3.

The table lists this clone with a few counts. V and J are TRBV4-1 and TRBJ2-1; 11 positions match TRBD2. The CDR3 totals 17 residues. V lost 3 bases and J lost 1; bases outside the gene matches: 5. Germline CDR1 is MGHRA and CDR2 is YSYEKL. In DNA, the CDR3 is TGCGCCAGCAGCCAGCCTAGCGGGGGGCCTTCCTACAATGAGCAGTTCTTC. Its translation: CASSQPSGGPSYNEQFF.

J is TRBJ2-1 and V is TRBV15; D possibly corresponds to TRBD2 (6 bases). The ends were cut back, 5 bases at V and 8 bases at J, with 13 bases in the middle. Germline-derived CDR1 and CDR2 are LNHNV and YYDKDF (reference sequence). This CDR3 region has 13 residues. The CDR3 spells CATSPGGLHEQFF. The CDR3, as DNA: TGTGCCACCAGCCCCGGGGGTTTACATGAGCAGTTCTTC.

CDR3: CASSLVFRGEQYF. The CDR3 coding sequence is TGTGCCAGCAGCTTGGTTTTCAGGGGCGAGCAGTACTTC. The chain uses TRBV5-5 and TRBJ2-7; D might be TRBD1 (6 bases). Trimming took off 0 bases at V and 6 bases at J, with 10 bases between the two ends. Germline CDR1 is SGHKS and CDR2 is YYEKEE (reference sequence). The CDR3 is 13 residues long.

Only a few counts were recorded for this clone. The chain is built from TRBV11-2 and TRBJ2-1, with 7 bases that match TRBD2. The CDR3 covers 14 residues. Losses at the gene ends were 8 bases for V and 5 bases for J; bases not matched to a gene: 9. Looked up from germline, CDR1 is SGHAT and CDR2 is FQNNGV. The CDR3 sequence is CASVAGELHNEQFF. CDR3 in DNA: TGTGCCAGCGTGGCGGGAGAGTTACACAATGAGCAGTTCTTC.

This sequence joins TRBV5-1 and TRBJ2-2, with D possibly TRBD1 on 5 matching bases. The V and J ends lost 4 bases and 11 bases respectively, with 12 bases between them. Germline V gene sequence: CDR1 SGHRS, CDR2 YFSETQ. The length of the CDR3 is 12 residues. The CDR3 region has the DNA TGCGCCAGCAGCCCCACGTGGGGCGAGCTGTTTTTT. This codes for CASSPTWGELFF.

The genes are TRBV12-1 and TRBJ2-2; TRBD2, as called in the table, went unchecked against the DNA. TRBV12-1 is a recognized pseudogene. CDR3 length: 15 amino acids. The CDR3 loop is CASSSGTTSTGELFF. The CDR3 nucleotides read TGTGCCAGCAGCTCCGGGACTACCAGCACCGGGGAGCTGTTTTTT.

The chain joins TRBV10-3 to TRBJ2-3, with 13 bases aligning to TRBD2. The V segment lost 10 bases and the J segment 3 bases; nucleotides outside the gene matches: 13. This CDR3 has 17 amino acids. The germline V gene has CDR1 ENHRY and CDR2 SYGVKD. The CDR3 sequence is CASRSGLAGFLTDTQYF. CDR3 nucleotides: TGTGCCAGCCGATCGGGACTAGCGGGGTTTTTGACAGATACGCAGTATTTT.

The V call is TRBV7-2, the J call TRBJ2-7, with D possibly being TRBD2 (5 bases). Trimming took 2 bases from V and 0 from J, leaving 11 bases between them. The CDR3 is 15 residues long. From germline, CDR1 is SGHTA and CDR2 FQGNSA. In DNA form, the CDR3 reads TGTGCCAGCAGCTTATCCAGCGGCAGCTCCTACGAGCAGTACTTC. Protein sequence: CASSLSSGSSYEQYF.

The chain joins TRBV4-3 to TRBJ1-2; 9 bases fit TRBD1. The CDR3 has 16 residues. V shed 5 bases and J 3 bases; nucleotides not matched to a gene: 10. Germline V CDR1 and CDR2: LGHNA, YSLEER. The CDR3 DNA reads TGCGCCAGCAGCGCAAGTACGGACAGGGGATACTATGGCTACACCTTC. Amino acids: CASSASTDRGYYGYTF.

The V and J genes are TRBV29-1 and TRBJ2-7, with unresolved D. This CDR3 region has 11 residues. Per germline, CDR1 SQVTM and CDR2 ANQGSEA. V shed 6 bases and J shed 4 bases, with 10 bases lying between them. This chain's CDR3 is CSVASSYEQYF. CDR3 coding DNA: TGCAGCGTGGCATCAAGTTACGAGCAGTACTTC.

In its sample, this clone was seen once. The chain combines TRBV6-2 or TRBV6-3 with TRBJ2-7; no definite D call. CDR1 and CDR2 from the germline V gene are MNHEY and SVGEGT. The length of the CDR3 is 12 residues. V dropped 4 bases and J dropped 5 bases, with 9 bases sitting between them. CDR3 region: CASSSITNEQYF. The CDR3 DNA reads TGTGCCAGCAGTTCTATAACTAACGAGCAGTACTTC.

This chain connects TRBV5-5 to TRBJ2-7; TRBD1 matches 9 bases. V dropped 4 bases and J dropped 4; count of bases not matched to a gene: 9. The CDR3 sequence is 15 residues long. Per the germline V gene, CDR1 is SGHKS and CDR2 is YYEKEE (reference sequence). Here the CDR3 reads CASSAPGQGSYEQYF. DNA for the CDR3: TGTGCCAGCAGCGCGCCGGGACAGGGTAGTTACGAGCAGTACTTC.

The rearrangement joins TRBV11-2 to TRBJ2-5; unclear D gene. The CDR3 is 13 residues long. The V gene lost 4 bases and the J gene lost 3 bases, with 9 bases spanning the gap. The V gene's germline CDR1 is SGHAT and CDR2 FQNNGV. The CDR3 region has the DNA TGTGCCAGCAGCTACCCCGCAGAAGAGACCCAGTACTTC. Its translation is CASSYPAEETQYF.

This clone showed up just once. The V gene is TRBV30, the J gene TRBJ1-2, with D tentatively TRBD1 (6 bases). Germline CDR1 GTSNPN, CDR2 SVGIG (reference sequence). V lost 0 bases and J lost 13, with 15 bases in between. This CDR3 is 12 amino acids long. CDR3 coding DNA: TGTGCCTGGAGTGTACTCTGGGACACCTCCACCTTC. Translating it yields CAWSVLWDTSTF.

The count of this clone is one. The chain combines TRBV7-9 with TRBJ1-1; 11 nucleotides line up with TRBD1. This CDR3 is built from 16 residues. V lost 2 bases to trimming and J lost 6 bases; unmatched junction nucleotides: 8. Germline V CDR1 and CDR2: SEHNR, FQNEAQ (reference sequence). CDR3 loop: CASSLNRDRGDAEAFF. The CDR3 DNA sequence: TGTGCCAGCAGCTTAAACCGGGACAGGGGGGACGCTGAAGCTTTCTTT. The full variable domain, its missing parts supplied by reference TRBV7-9 and TRBJ1-1, is DTGVSQNPRHKITKRGQNVTFRCDPISEHNRLYWYRQTLGQGPEFLTYFQNEAQLEKSRLLSDRFSAERPKGSFSTLEIQRTEQGDSAMYLCASSLNRDRGDAEAFFGQGTRLTVV.